This T cell receptor (beta chain) was recorded in a study of cytomegalovirus exposure and HLA in healthy donors. General study findings and limits: Later work associated 16,951 TCR beta sequences with HLA alleles at 0.05 false discovery rate.

Regarding this clone: As yet, its antigen is unknown.

Trimming cost V 4 bases and J 0 bases, with 10 bases left between them. The CDR3 loop spans 15 amino acids. Germline assignment: CDR1 MGHRA and CDR2 YSYEKL. PCR involved 60 Vbeta and 13 Jbeta primers. Using immunoSEQ multiplex PCR, the repertoire was profiled, and TCRdb retains in-frame clones only, with some absent. This table holds roughly 180,000 clones, about four fifths found once. This TCR was recovered from a man between 40 and 49 years old in good health and CMV-seronegative. The genes are TRBV4-1 and TRBJ2-1; D is perhaps TRBD2 (7 bases). Input material: PBMCs. CDR3 sequence (DNA): TGCGCCAGCAGCCTTGGGGGGGCCTCCTACAATGAGCAGTTCTTC. Its translation: CASSLGGASYNEQFF.